The source of this T cell receptor (beta chain) is a study of a mutant IDH1 vaccine in newly diagnosed glioma. Study summary: Patients arrived already treated with radiotherapy, temozolomide, or both, most having had both.

Trimming took 7 bases from V and 0 from J, leaving 15 bases between them. This CDR3 has 16 residues. Germline CDR1 reads SEHNR; CDR2 reads FQNEAQ (reference sequence). The sample's time point: week 47, end of study. Vaccine doses each comprised 300 ug of mutant IDH1 20-mer peptide, with topical imiquimod. Newly diagnosed WHO grade 3 or 4 IDH1-mutant, ATRX-lost astrocytomas were identified in the donors. Clones were read by immunoSEQ multiplex PCR, and TCRdb kept only the in-frame ones, dropping some. The profile shows roughly 22,000 clones, roughly 82% of them singletons. Details on this clone: The antigen remains unidentified.

The sample in question was PBMCs, obtained from a glioma patient whose treatment included an IDH1 peptide vaccine. The V and J genes are TRBV7-9 and TRBJ1-4; a possible D gene is TRBD1 (5 bases). This sequence was found in a man between 35 and 55 years old with glioma. Some clones in this sample may be carry-over from other donors' samples. DNA for the CDR3: TGTGCCAGCACCTTCCAGAGGGGATCAACTAATGAAAAACTGTTTTTT. Translating it yields CASTFQRGSTNEKLFF. Full variable domain (rest looked up from reference TRBV7-9 and TRBJ1-4): DTGVSQNPRHKITKRGQNVTFRCDPISEHNRLYWYRQTLGQGPEFLTYFQNEAQLEKSRLLSDRFSAERPKGSFSTLEIQRTEQGDSAMYLCASTFQRGSTNEKLFFGSGTQLSVL.